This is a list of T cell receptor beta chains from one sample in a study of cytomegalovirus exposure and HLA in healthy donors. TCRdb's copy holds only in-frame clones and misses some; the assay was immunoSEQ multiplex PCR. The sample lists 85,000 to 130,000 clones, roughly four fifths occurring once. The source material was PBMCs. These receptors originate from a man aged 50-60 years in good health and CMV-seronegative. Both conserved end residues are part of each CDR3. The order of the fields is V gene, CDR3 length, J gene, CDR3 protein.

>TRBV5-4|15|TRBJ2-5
CASRTADSRVETQYF
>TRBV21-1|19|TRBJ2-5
CASSPGTSHYPPYQETQYF
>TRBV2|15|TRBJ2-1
CASSEMGRGANEQFF
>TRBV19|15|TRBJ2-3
CASSARGQGIDTQYF
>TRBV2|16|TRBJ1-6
CASSPPRGTLRSPLHF
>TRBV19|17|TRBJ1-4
CASSPTGLIATNEKLFF
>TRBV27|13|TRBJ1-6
CASSGDGNSPLHF
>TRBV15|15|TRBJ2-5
CATSRDRIQGETQYF
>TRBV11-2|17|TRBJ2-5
CASSPAGAGALGETQYF
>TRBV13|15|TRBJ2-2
CASSSRLANTGELFF
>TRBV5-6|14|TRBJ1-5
CASSRGQGKRPQHF
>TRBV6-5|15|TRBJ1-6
CASSLRKGRNSPLHF
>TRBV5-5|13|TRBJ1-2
CASSLDSFYGYTF
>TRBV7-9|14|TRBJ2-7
CAGGGDNQPYEQYF
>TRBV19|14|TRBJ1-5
CASSSQGGGQPQHF
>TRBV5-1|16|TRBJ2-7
CASSAGVGQGAYEQYF
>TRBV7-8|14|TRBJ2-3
CASTDSGGADTQYF
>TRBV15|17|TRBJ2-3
CATSRESPDWSTDTQYF
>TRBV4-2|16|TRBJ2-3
CASSSLAGGPADTQYF
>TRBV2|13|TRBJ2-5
CASSPTGTETQYF
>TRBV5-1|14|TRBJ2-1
CASRTGTSGNEQFF
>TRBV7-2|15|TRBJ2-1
CASSLTSGGYNEQFF
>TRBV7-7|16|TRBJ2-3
CASSLGVGAPTDTQYF
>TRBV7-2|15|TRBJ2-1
CASSLNSGGASEQFF
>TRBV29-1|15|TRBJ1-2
CSVEASGQGHYGYTF
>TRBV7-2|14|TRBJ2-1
CASSFLTVYNEQFF
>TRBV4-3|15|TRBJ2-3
CASSRGQGSTDTQYF
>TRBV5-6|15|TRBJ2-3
CASSWTGGREDTQYF
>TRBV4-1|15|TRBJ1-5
CASSQEVREGQPQHF
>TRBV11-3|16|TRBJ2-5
CASSLGGWKAEETQYF
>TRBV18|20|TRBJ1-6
CASSPIEAGGILFYNSPLHF
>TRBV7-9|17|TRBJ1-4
CASSSNRGQAPNEKLFF
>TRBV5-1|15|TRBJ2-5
CASSLEGQGAETQYF
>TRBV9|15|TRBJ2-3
CASSVERGVTDTQYF
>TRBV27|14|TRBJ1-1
CASSPWALGTEAFF
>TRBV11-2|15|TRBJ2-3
CASSPLAGGPDTQYF
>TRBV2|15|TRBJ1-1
CASLGQGSWNTEAFF
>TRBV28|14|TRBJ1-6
CASSLDRADSPLHF
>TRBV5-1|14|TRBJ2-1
CASSFGLAGSEQFF
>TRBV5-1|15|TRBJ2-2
CASSATGDITGELFF
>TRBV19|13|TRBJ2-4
CASSGGGGNIQYF
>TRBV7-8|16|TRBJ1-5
CASSFRTGPSNQPQHF
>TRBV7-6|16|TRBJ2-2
CASSLGGDGGTGELFF
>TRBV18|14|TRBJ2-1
CASSPPDRVNEQFF